This T cell receptor beta chain was identified during a study of shared clonotypes between healthy human individuals. Study outcomes and limitations: Among a few donors, 4.5% to 5.5% of naive CD4 clonotypes were found in common. Generation probabilities were higher for clonotypes shared across all four sorted-subset donors than for unshared ones.

All donors were Caucasian adults living in Nashville, Tennessee. The investigators split CD4+ cells into a CD45RA+ naive subset and a CD45RA-negative memory subset. Measured with immunoSEQ multiplex PCR; TCRdb has only the in-frame clones, and not every one. The sample has 2 million to 2.5 million clones; more than 90% are singletons. The V gene end was trimmed by 3 bases and the J gene end by 3 bases; junction bases not matched to a gene: 1. There are 15 residues in the CDR3. The germline V gene encodes CDR1 SGHKS and CDR2 YYEKEE (reference sequence). For this clone: Its antigen is unknown.

The sample taken for sequencing was naive CD4+ T cells sorted from blood. This sample's subset: CD45RA+ positively selected. The TCR sequence derives from a man younger than 35 in good health. The chain employs TRBV5-5 and TRBJ1-6; 9 bases map to TRBD1. CDR3 sequence (DNA): TGTGCCAGCAGCTCGACAGGGGGCTATAATTCACCCCTCCACTTT. As protein: CASSSTGGYNSPLHF.